This T cell receptor (beta chain) was sequenced during a study of CD8 T cells in Susac syndrome. CDR3 size: 16 residues. With 8 bases removed from V and 0 bases from J, the gap between germline ends came to 17 bases. The germline CDR1 and CDR2 sequences are MDHEN and SYDVKM. cDNA came from about 0.46 to 1 ug RNA primed by random hexamers. By means of immunoSEQ multiplex PCR, TCR beta CDR3 spanning 54 Vbeta and 13 Jbeta underwent amplification. TCRdb re-analysed the immunoSEQ multiplex PCR reads in MiXCR, keeping a single row per CDR3 protein. The profile shows about 210,000 distinct CDR3 sequences, roughly 96% of them singletons. TCR beta sequencing was performed on blood CD8+ and CD4+ T cells. Isolation of CD8+ and CD4+ T cells was performed negatively, whereas enrichment of TEMRA cells was done by FACS.

Sequenced sample: CD4+ T cells from PBMCs. This TCR was sampled from a human donor with multiple sclerosis. This sequence joins TRBV28 and TRBJ1-5; TRBD1 is a possible D gene (6 bases). For the CDR3, the DNA is TGTGCCAGCCACCCCCGGGGGGCCTCTAGCAATCAGCCCCAGCATTTT. Its translation: CASHPRGASSNQPQHF.